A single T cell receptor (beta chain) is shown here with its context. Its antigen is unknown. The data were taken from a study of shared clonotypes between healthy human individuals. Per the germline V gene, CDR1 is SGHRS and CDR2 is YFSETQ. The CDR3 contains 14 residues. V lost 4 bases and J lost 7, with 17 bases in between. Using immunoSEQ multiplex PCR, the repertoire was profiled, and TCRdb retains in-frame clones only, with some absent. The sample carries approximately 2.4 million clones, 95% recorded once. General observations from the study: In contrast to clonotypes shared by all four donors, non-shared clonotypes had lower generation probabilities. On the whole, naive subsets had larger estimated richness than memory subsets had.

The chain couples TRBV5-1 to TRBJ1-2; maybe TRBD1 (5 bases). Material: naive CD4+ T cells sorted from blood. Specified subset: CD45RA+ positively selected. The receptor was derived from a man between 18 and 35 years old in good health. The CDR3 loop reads CASSGDRAEGGYTF. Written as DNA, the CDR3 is TGCGCCAGCAGCGGAGACAGAGCCGAGGGTGGCTACACCTTC.